The 26 T cell receptor beta chains below all came from one sample that was sequenced in a study of human T cells and chemical hapten exposure. TCRdb re-derived calls from the RACE reads in MiXCR, one entry per CDR3 protein. Of about 77,000 distinct CDR3 sequences detected, 8.6% appear once; the ten largest clones hold about 1.7%. Stated time point: healthy volunteer bleed at 6 weeks. The template was total RNA from unfractionated whole blood. What was sequenced was whole blood. The receptors originated from a female donor in good health. Some clones in this sample may be carry-over from other donors' samples.

This clonotype turned up a few times. The chain combines TRBV20-1 with TRBJ1-6; D possibly corresponds to TRBD1 (5 bases). The germline gives CDR1 DFQATT, CDR2 SNEGSKA (reference sequence). The CDR3 is 13 residues long. Trimming took off 6 bases at V and 9 bases at J, with 15 bases between the two ends. CDR3 protein: CSALGAQFSPLHF. The CDR3 bases are TGCAGTGCACTAGGGGCCCAATTTTCACCCCTCCACTTT.

This clonotype was observed many times. The chain combines TRBV5-4 with TRBJ2-2; 8 nucleotides line up with TRBD1. This CDR3 spans 16 amino acids. The germline CDR1 and CDR2 sequences are SGHNT and YYREEE (reference sequence). V gave up 2 bases and J gave up 5 bases; unmatched junction bases: 8. The CDR3 nucleotides read TGTGCCAGCAGCTTAAAGACAGGGGCTAGGACCGGGGAGCTGTTTTTT. Its protein is CASSLKTGARTGELFF.

This chain connects TRBV2 to TRBJ2-7; D is ambiguous. This CDR3 spans 14 amino acids. Germline lookup yields CDR1 SNHLY and CDR2 FYNNEI. V was trimmed by 6 bases and J by 6 bases, leaving 18 bases between them. The CDR3 loop is CASRETPPLSEQYF. In DNA form, the CDR3 reads TGTGCCAGCAGGGAGACGCCCCCTCTGAGCGAGCAGTACTTC.

The chain recombines TRBV19 with TRBJ1-5; perhaps TRBD1 as D (5 bases). Per the germline V gene, CDR1 is LNHDA and CDR2 is SQIVND (reference sequence). V was pared by 4 bases and J by 6 bases, with 22 bases between. This CDR3 is 17 amino acids long. CDR3 sequence: CASSTKRPGGRPQPQHF. The CDR3 DNA reads TGTGCCAGTAGTACGAAACGTCCGGGGGGAAGACCTCAGCCCCAGCATTTT.

This clonotype was seen a few times. The gene calls are TRBV7-2 and TRBJ2-3; possible D gene TRBD2, 5 bases. V shed 2 bases and J shed 5 bases, with 11 bases lying between them. CDR1 is SGHTA, CDR2 FQGNSA, per germline. CDR3 size: 14 residues. In nucleotides, the CDR3 is TGTGCCAGCAGCTTAATGGCGGGTCGAGATACGCAGTATTTT. It is translated as CASSLMAGRDTQYF.

The chain carries TRBV19 and TRBJ2-3, with 10 bases fitting TRBD2. In germline, CDR1 is LNHDA, CDR2 SQIVND (reference sequence). With V trimmed by 3 bases and J by 3 bases, 9 bases remained unmatched. This CDR3 comprises 17 residues. The CDR3 region is CASSMRLGAGGTDTQYF. The DNA of the CDR3 is TGTGCCAGTAGTATGCGACTAGGAGCGGGGGGGACAGATACGCAGTATTTT. Complete variable domain (other parts from reference TRBV19 and TRBJ2-3): DGGITQSPKYLFRKEGQNVTLSCEQNLNHDAMYWYRQDPGQGLRLIYYSQIVNDFQKGDIAEGYSVSREKKESFPLTVTSAQKNPTAFYLCASSMRLGAGGTDTQYFGPGTRLTVL.

This clonotype showed up just a few times. The rearrangement uses TRBV7-2 and TRBJ2-2; D is unresolved. Germline CDR1 SGHTA, CDR2 FQGNSA. Trimming stripped 6 bases from V and 2 bases from J, with 4 bases between. This CDR3 comprises 12 residues. Here the CDR3 reads CASRLNTGELFF. The CDR3 nucleotides are TGTGCCAGCAGACTAAACACCGGGGAGCTGTTTTTT.

This clonotype was recorded many times. J is TRBJ2-3 and V is TRBV12-3 or TRBV12-4, with D possibly being TRBD1 (6 bases). The length of the CDR3 is 14 residues. V lost 5 bases and J lost 2, with 11 bases in between. CDR3 loop: CASSLGQPTDTQYF. CDR3 sequence (DNA): TGTGCCAGCAGTCTTGGACAGCCCACAGATACGCAGTATTTT.

This clonotype was seen ten or more times. The V call is TRBV18, the J call TRBJ1-5; D is possibly TRBD1 (6 bases). Germline V lookup: CDR1 KGHSH, CDR2 LQKENI. The CDR3 loop spans 14 amino acids. Between the trimmed V and J ends, which lost 5 bases and 6 bases, there was a span of 14 bases. The CDR3 nucleotides are TGTGCCAGCTCAGTTACGGACAGAATTCAGCCCCAGCATTTT. The encoded protein is CASSVTDRIQPQHF. Together with reference TRBV18 and TRBJ1-5, the CDR3 gives the full variable domain: NAGVMQNPRHLVRRRGQEARLRCSPMKGHSHVYWYRQLPEEGLKFMVYLQKENIIDESGMPKERFSAEFPKEGPSILRIQQVVRGDSAAYFCASSVTDRIQPQHFGDGTRLSIL.

This clonotype was seen many times. The V call is TRBV6-5, the J call TRBJ1-5; D may be TRBD1 (5 bases). V shed 6 bases and J shed 4 bases, with 13 bases lying between them. The CDR3 sequence is 14 residues long. The germline V gene encodes CDR1 MNHEY and CDR2 SVGAGI. The DNA of the CDR3 is TGTGCCAGCAGAGCCGGGACGGTTAATCAGCCCCAGCATTTT. Protein: CASRAGTVNQPQHF.

Many counts were recorded for this clonotype. The J gene is TRBJ2-1, the V gene TRBV5-1; 7 bases agree with TRBD2. The CDR3 covers 13 residues. The V gene's germline CDR1 is SGHRS and CDR2 YFSETQ. CDR3 DNA sequence: TGCGCAGGAAGGGGAGGGCCCTACAATGAGCAGTTCTTC. It translates to CAGRGGPYNEQFF.

V gene TRBV18 combines with J gene TRBJ1-3, with TRBD1 matching over 7 bases. This CDR3 region has 16 residues. V lost 5 bases and J lost 4; bases outside the gene matches: 11. Germline V gives CDR1 KGHSH, CDR2 LQKENI. The CDR3 reads CASSAQTGATGNTIYF. In DNA, the CDR3 is TGTGCCAGCTCAGCCCAAACAGGGGCGACGGGAAACACCATATATTTT.

This clonotype was seen only a few times. The CDR3 reads CASSLGGAGDTQYF. CDR3 coding DNA: TGTGCCAGCAGCTTGGGGGGGGCAGGAGATACGCAGTATTTT. The rearrangement links TRBV5-6 to TRBJ2-3, with D perhaps being TRBD1 or TRBD2 (6 bases each). Deletions cut 0 bases from V and 5 bases from J, with 10 bases between. CDR3 length: 14 residues. Per the germline V gene, CDR1 is SGHDT and CDR2 is YYEEEE.

This clonotype was recorded at least ten times. The gene calls are TRBV7-9 and TRBJ2-7; D remains unclear. V lost 3 bases and J lost 1, with 13 bases in between. The CDR3 is made up of 15 amino acids. Germline V gene lookup returns CDR1 SEHNR and CDR2 FQNEAQ (reference sequence). The CDR3: CASSFPGRASYEQYF. CDR3 nucleotides: TGTGCCAGCAGCTTCCCCGGCCGCGCTTCCTACGAGCAGTACTTC.

Many counts were recorded for this clonotype. V and J are TRBV2 and TRBJ2-6; 8 positions agree with TRBD1. The CDR3 has 16 residues. V was pared by 7 bases and J by 0 bases, with 5 bases of the junction left unmatched. The germline gives CDR1 SNHLY, CDR2 FYNNEI. This CDR3 reads CASIRDRISGANVLTF. In DNA, the CDR3 is TGTGCCAGCATTAGGGACAGGATCTCTGGGGCCAACGTCCTGACTTTC.

This sequence joins TRBV5-4 and TRBJ2-5; no reliable D call. The V gene's germline CDR1 is SGHNT and CDR2 YYREEE (reference sequence). The V and J ends lost 5 bases and 2 bases respectively, with 10 bases between them. CDR3 length equals 13 residues. CDR3 bases: TGTGCCAGCAGTCGACATACTCAAGAGACCCAGTACTTC. Its protein is CASSRHTQETQYF. Variable domain in full (rest from reference TRBV5-4 and TRBJ2-5): ETGVTQSPTHLIKTRGQQVTLRCSSQSGHNTVSWYQQALGQGPQFIFQYYREEENGRGNFPPRFSGLQFPNYSSELNVNALELDDSALYLCASSRHTQETQYFGPGTRLLVL.

V gene TRBV12-3 or TRBV12-4 combines with J gene TRBJ1-3; no reliable D call. The CDR3 loop spans 12 amino acids. Trimming pared 3 bases from V and 7 bases from J, leaving 7 bases between. The CDR3 spells CASSFPGNTIYF. The CDR3 region has the DNA TGTGCCAGCAGTTTCCCCGGGAACACCATATATTTT.

Of note for this clonotype: Given a much more abundant clone one base away, this may be a read error. The chain recombines TRBV12-3 or TRBV12-4 with TRBJ1-6; a possible D gene is TRBD1 (5 bases). This CDR3 has 13 residues. CDR3 DNA sequence: TGTGCCAACAGTTTAGCGGCGGGACGGCCCCTCCACTTT. Translation: CANSLAAGRPLHF.

This clonotype was observed at least ten times. The DNA of the CDR3 is TGCGCCAGCAGCCAATATAGTGAACAGGGGAGCACCCTAAGGTCACCCCTCCACTTT. Its translation: CASSQYSEQGSTLRSPLHF. The chain links TRBV4-3 to TRBJ1-6; 7 nucleotides line up with TRBD1. V was pared by 2 bases and J by 10 bases, with 20 bases of the junction left unmatched. In germline, CDR1 is LGHNA, CDR2 YSLEER. The CDR3 extends over 19 amino acids.

This clonotype has more than one count but fewer than ten. The chain employs TRBV10-3 and TRBJ1-6, with 8 bases fitting TRBD1. Trimming cost V 5 bases and J 11 bases; bases outside gene matches: 11. The germline gives CDR1 ENHRY, CDR2 SYGVKD. This CDR3 is 15 amino acids long. CDR3 residues: CAISHGQGVNAPLHF. The CDR3 bases are TGTGCCATCAGTCACGGACAGGGAGTAAATGCACCCCTCCACTTT.

This chain uses TRBV14 with TRBJ2-7; tentatively, D is TRBD2 (6 bases). V lost 4 bases, J lost 5 bases, and 12 bases lay in between. CDR1 is SGHDN and CDR2 is FVKESK in the germline V gene. The CDR3 has 13 amino acids. CDR3 bases: TGTGCCAGCAGCCGGGACTTAGGGGACGAGCAGTACTTC. Protein sequence: CASSRDLGDEQYF.

This clonotype was counted at least ten times. This rearrangement joins TRBV3-1 to TRBJ2-3; 9 positions match TRBD2. The CDR3 consists of 17 residues. V gave up 2 bases and J gave up 4 bases; unmatched junction bases: 10. CDR1 and CDR2 from the germline V gene are LGHDT and YNNKEL (reference sequence). CDR3 coding DNA: TGTGCCAGCAGCCAATCGCGCGGGGGGGCCGTTCCAGATACGCAGTATTTT. Its translation: CASSQSRGGAVPDTQYF.

V is TRBV6-2 or TRBV6-3 and J is TRBJ2-1; D perhaps matches TRBD1 (5 bases). The V and J ends lost 5 bases and 12 bases respectively, with 14 bases between them. This CDR3 is 12 amino acids long. Germline V gene sequence: CDR1 MNHEY, CDR2 SVGEGT. The CDR3 sequence is CASSLRQSLQFF. The DNA for the CDR3 is TGTGCCAGCAGTCTTCGACAGTCTTTGCAGTTCTTC.

This clonotype was seen many times. The chain combines TRBV9 with TRBJ2-7, with D perhaps matching TRBD2 (6 bases). The CDR3 contains 14 residues. V shed 0 bases and J shed 3 bases, with 10 bases lying between them. CDR1 is SGDLS, CDR2 YYNGEE, per germline. The CDR3 here is CASSVGGGVYEQYF. CDR3 DNA sequence: TGTGCCAGCAGCGTAGGCGGCGGGGTCTACGAGCAGTACTTC. The full variable domain, its missing parts supplied by reference TRBV9 and TRBJ2-7, is DSGVTQTPKHLITATGQRVTLRCSPRSGDLSVYWYQQSLDQGLQFLIQYYNGEERAKGNILERFSAQQFPDLHSELNLSSLELGDSALYFCASSVGGGVYEQYFGPGTRLTVT.

This clonotype has ten or more counts. The chain uses TRBV4-3 and TRBJ1-1; possible D gene TRBD1, 6 bases. The CDR3 is 15 amino acids. V was shortened by 3 bases and J by 1 base, with 12 bases between the two germline ends. Germline V gene sequence: CDR1 LGHNA, CDR2 YSLEER. In nucleotides, the CDR3 is TGCGCCAGCAGCCAGGGGGCAAGGGGGAACACTGAAGCTTTCTTT. Translating it yields CASSQGARGNTEAFF.

This clonotype was detected ten times or more. The chain is built from TRBV7-9 and TRBJ1-2; D unclear. Germline lookup yields CDR1 SEHNR and CDR2 FQNEAQ (reference sequence). CDR3 length: 15 amino acids. Trimming removed 1 base from V and 0 bases from J, with 9 bases in between. This chain's CDR3 is CASSLGTASNYGYTF. The DNA of the CDR3 is TGTGCCAGCAGCTTAGGTACAGCGTCTAACTATGGCTACACCTTC.